The 26 T cell receptor beta chains in this list originate from one sample, sequenced in a study of beta chain features in type 1 diabetes. Expressed TCRB transcripts got sequenced, as all isolated RNA was reverse transcribed. TCRdb's table, derived via immunoSEQ multiplex PCR, lists solely in-frame clones and lacks some. Of fewer than 250,000 clones listed, roughly 14% were seen once; the top ten hold more than 0.02%. The sequenced material came from naive CD4+ T cells from blood. These receptors were taken from a woman aged 40 to 50 in good health.

In this sample, this clone turned up a few times. The chain uses TRBV29-1 and TRBJ2-3; D not resolved. CDR3 size: 12 residues. With 4 bases removed from V and 4 bases from J, the gap between germline ends came to 9 bases. Germline CDR1 is SQVTM and CDR2 is ANQGSEA. The CDR3 DNA is TGCAGCGTTGGAGACCTGTCAGATACGCAGTATTTT. Amino acid sequence: CSVGDLSDTQYF.

V usage is TRBV2 and J usage is TRBJ2-3; the D is unclear. The CDR3 is made up of 14 amino acids. The germline V gene encodes CDR1 SNHLY and CDR2 FYNNEI. Between the trimmed V and J ends, which lost 6 bases and 4 bases, there was a span of 14 bases. CDR3 loop: CASRPLTVADTQYF. For the CDR3, the DNA is TGTGCCAGCAGACCCCTTACAGTGGCAGATACGCAGTATTTT.

The chain links TRBV19 to TRBJ1-1; D gene ambiguous. V lost 3 bases, J lost 6 bases, and 8 bases lay in between. From germline, CDR1 is LNHDA and CDR2 SQIVND (reference sequence). The CDR3 is 12 amino acids. The chain's CDR3 is CASSIQRAEAFF. The CDR3 DNA follows: TGTGCCAGTAGTATCCAGAGGGCTGAAGCTTTCTTT.

V gene TRBV19 combines with J gene TRBJ2-3; weak D call: TRBD1 (6 bases). The CDR3 loop spans 15 amino acids. Trimming took off 5 bases at V and 1 base at J, with 13 bases between the two ends. CDR1 is LNHDA, CDR2 SQIVND, per germline (reference sequence). CDR3 DNA sequence: TGTGCCAGTAGTCAACAGGGCACGGGCACAGATACGCAGTATTTT. Its translation is CASSQQGTGTDTQYF.

The J gene is TRBJ1-2, the V gene TRBV7-2; maybe TRBD1 (5 bases). The CDR3 has 16 residues. Germline values: CDR1 SGHTA, CDR2 FQGNSA. Trimming took 4 bases from V and 1 from J, leaving 16 bases between them. CDR3 coding DNA: TGTGCCAGCAGCTACCAAACAGGTCGAGTTAACTATGGCTACACCTTC. Its translation is CASSYQTGRVNYGYTF.

This clone has only a few counts. The CDR3 region has the DNA TGTGCCAGCAGCTTGACCCGGACTAGCGGGGGCTACAATGAGCAGTTCTTC. Translated, it gives CASSLTRTSGGYNEQFF. The rearrangement joins TRBV7-2 to TRBJ2-1, with 13 bases aligning to TRBD2. This CDR3 spans 17 amino acids. Per the germline V gene, CDR1 is SGHTA and CDR2 is FQGNSA. V was clipped by 3 bases and J by 3 bases; unmatched bases: 5.

The chain recombines TRBV19 with TRBJ1-3; no reliable D call. Trimming pared 4 bases from V and 2 bases from J, leaving 6 bases between. The CDR3 spans 13 residues. CDR1 LNHDA and CDR2 SQIVND come from the germline V gene (reference sequence). The CDR3 loop reads CASSTRTGNTIYF. The CDR3 nucleotides read TGTGCCAGTAGTACGCGGACTGGAAACACCATATATTTT.

The chain combines TRBV5-1 with TRBJ2-3; 9 nucleotides line up with TRBD2. CDR3 length: 15 amino acids. Germline V gene sequence: CDR1 SGHRS, CDR2 YFSETQ. Trimming took 5 bases from V and 4 from J; bases not matched to a gene: 8. The CDR3 DNA follows: TGCGCCAGCAGTCGCCCTAGCGGGAACCCAGATACGCAGTATTTT. Encoded protein: CASSRPSGNPDTQYF.

The chain has TRBV6-5 and TRBJ2-1, with a tentative D call TRBD2 (5 bases). The CDR3 is 13 amino acids. CDR1 and CDR2 from the germline V gene are MNHEY and SVGAGI. The germline V and J ends were trimmed by 5 bases and 4 bases, with 9 bases remaining between them. The CDR3 here is CASSPRGYNEQFF. DNA for the CDR3: TGTGCCAGCAGTCCTCGAGGGTACAATGAGCAGTTCTTC.

V gene TRBV5-4 combines with J gene TRBJ2-7; 7 nucleotides match TRBD2. Germline values: CDR1 SGHNT, CDR2 YYREEE (reference sequence). V shed 4 bases and J 0 bases; nucleotides not matched to a gene: 7. The CDR3 has 15 amino acids. The CDR3 protein is CASSGRAGSSYEQYF. In nucleotides, the CDR3 is TGTGCCAGCAGCGGGAGGGCAGGGTCCTCCTACGAGCAGTACTTC.

This clone has just a few counts. The chain links TRBV2 to TRBJ1-2, with 11 bases lining up with TRBD1. Trimming cost V 5 bases and J 5 bases; bases outside gene matches: 1. The CDR3 runs to 13 residues. Germline V gene lookup returns CDR1 SNHLY and CDR2 FYNNEI. The CDR3 region has the DNA TGTGCCAGCAGTTGGGACAGGGGGTATGGCTACACCTTC. Its protein product is CASSWDRGYGYTF.

This clone has only a few counts. The rearrangement uses TRBV4-2 and TRBJ2-7, with 10 bases lining up with TRBD2. CDR3 size: 15 residues. Germline CDR1 is LGHNA and CDR2 is YNFKEQ. V lost 4 bases and J lost 0; bases outside the gene matches: 3. The CDR3 sequence is CASSRSGGSSYEQYF. The CDR3 DNA reads TGTGCCAGCAGCCGTAGCGGGGGGAGCTCCTACGAGCAGTACTTC.

This clone has just a few counts. This rearrangement joins TRBV12-5 to TRBJ2-3; D not certain. Germline V lookup: CDR1 LGHNT, CDR2 FRNRAP. The V and J ends lost 2 bases and 4 bases respectively, with 7 bases between them. The CDR3 is 13 amino acids. CDR3 protein: CASGLFLADTQYF. CDR3 nucleotides: TGTGCTAGTGGTTTGTTTCTTGCAGATACGCAGTATTTT.

This clone was detected only a few times. The rearrangement uses TRBV19 and TRBJ2-5; D might be TRBD1 (6 bases). The V end was cut by 4 bases, the J end by 5 bases, with 11 bases between. CDR3 length: 13 residues. Germline V gene lookup returns CDR1 LNHDA and CDR2 SQIVND (reference sequence). The DNA for the CDR3 is TGTGCCAGTAGTACAGGGGTGGGGGAGACCCAGTACTTC. Protein product: CASSTGVGETQYF.

The genes are TRBV7-2 and TRBJ1-3; D is undetermined. The CDR3 runs to 15 residues. The V gene lost 0 bases and the J gene lost 0 bases, with 6 bases spanning the gap. The germline CDR1 and CDR2 sequences are SGHTA and FQGNSA. The CDR3 loop reads CASSLAQISGNTIYF. The CDR3 DNA is TGTGCCAGCAGCTTAGCGCAGATCTCTGGAAACACCATATATTTT. The complete variable domain, with remaining parts taken from reference TRBV7-2 and TRBJ1-3, reads GAGVSQSPSNKVTEKGKDVELRCDPISGHTALYWYRQSLGQGLEFLIYFQGNSAPDKSGLPSDRFSAERTGGSVSTLTIQRTQQEDSAVYLCASSLAQISGNTIYFGEGSWLTVV.

V is TRBV4-1 and J is TRBJ2-3, with D possibly being TRBD2 (6 bases). The V gene lost 0 bases and the J gene lost 4 bases, with 17 bases spanning the gap. The CDR3 length is 17 residues. Germline V gene data show CDR1 as MGHRA and CDR2 as YSYEKL. As DNA, the CDR3 is TGCGCCAGCAGCCAAGACGACAAGCGGGTCGCACCAGATACGCAGTATTTT. Amino acids: CASSQDDKRVAPDTQYF.

This sequence joins TRBV6-1 and TRBJ2-1, with TRBD2 identical over 8 bases. This CDR3 spans 15 amino acids. Trimming at V came to 6 bases and at J to 3 bases, leaving 7 bases not matched to a gene. Germline V gives CDR1 MNHNS, CDR2 SASEGT. The DNA for the CDR3 is TGTGCCAGCAGGGGGGCTAGCGGGTTCTACAATGAGCAGTTCTTC. It translates to CASRGASGFYNEQFF.

This clone was observed a handful of times. The genes are TRBV5-6 and TRBJ1-2; D might be TRBD1 (5 bases). Germline CDR1 is SGHDT and CDR2 is YYEEEE. This CDR3 spans 15 amino acids. V gave up 4 bases and J gave up 5 bases, with 18 bases separating them. CDR3 residues: CASSQDWAGGYGYTF. CDR3 bases: TGTGCCAGCAGCCAAGACTGGGCCGGGGGTTATGGCTACACCTTC.

The V gene is TRBV5-3, the J gene TRBJ2-1; 8 positions agree with TRBD2. TRBV5-3 falls under the ORF class, with uncertain function. V was clipped by 0 bases and J by 3 bases; unmatched bases: 2. CDR3 length: 15 residues. The CDR3 loop reads CARSLDGGVYNEQFF. Written as DNA, the CDR3 is TGTGCCAGAAGCTTGGACGGGGGGGTCTACAATGAGCAGTTCTTC.

As DNA, the CDR3 is TGTGCCAGTAGCCCAGGAGGGGGACTAATTGAAGCTTTCTTT. Its translation: CASSPGGGLIEAFF. The chain joins TRBV19 to TRBJ1-1; weak D call: TRBD1 (6 bases). Trimming pared 6 bases from V and 7 bases from J, leaving 18 bases between. CDR3 length: 14 amino acids. Germline loops: CDR1 LNHDA, CDR2 SQIVND (reference sequence). Full variable domain (remainder filled in from reference TRBV19 and TRBJ1-1): DGGITQSPKYLFRKEGQNVTLSCEQNLNHDAMYWYRQDPGQGLRLIYYSQIVNDFQKGDIAEGYSVSREKKESFPLTVTSAQKNPTAFYLCASSPGGGLIEAFFGQGTRLTVV.

The chain couples TRBV7-9 to TRBJ1-1, with 7 bases identical to TRBD1. V trimming: 5 bases; J trimming: 1 base; junction bases outside the gene matches: 7. CDR1 SEHNR and CDR2 FQNEAQ come from the germline V gene (reference sequence). This CDR3 comprises 15 residues. The chain's CDR3 is CASSPETGSNTEAFF. CDR3 sequence (DNA): TGTGCCAGCAGCCCGGAGACAGGGTCGAACACTGAAGCTTTCTTT.

This chain links TRBV18 with TRBJ2-2; possible D gene TRBD1, 5 bases. The CDR3 spans 13 residues. V lost 3 bases and J 5 bases, leaving 7 bases between the germline ends. CDR1 is KGHSH and CDR2 is LQKENI in the germline V gene. This CDR3 reads CASSPKGTGELFF. CDR3 nucleotides: TGTGCCAGCTCACCGAAGGGGACCGGGGAGCTGTTTTTT.

This clone was detected a few times. CDR3 DNA: TGTGCCAGCAGCGTAGGGGGACTGGCGGGGCAAGAGACCCAGTACTTC. Amino acids: CASSVGGLAGQETQYF. V and J are TRBV9 and TRBJ2-5; TRBD2 might be the D (6 bases). Germline loops: CDR1 SGDLS, CDR2 YYNGEE. There are 16 residues in the CDR3. Trimming left V 0 bases short and J 2 bases short, with 14 bases between.

This clone occurred a few times. V usage is TRBV5-1 and J usage is TRBJ1-2, with a tentative D call TRBD1 (6 bases). The V gene lost 4 bases and the J gene lost 7 bases, with 32 bases spanning the gap. The CDR3 is made up of 19 amino acids. Germline loops: CDR1 SGHRS, CDR2 YFSETQ. The CDR3 protein is CASSPDPPIWRGANGGYTF. DNA for the CDR3: TGCGCCAGCAGCCCGGACCCCCCTATATGGCGGGGGGCCAATGGTGGCTACACCTTC.

The chain has TRBV5-4 and TRBJ2-5; D is possibly TRBD1 (6 bases). From germline, CDR1 is SGHNT and CDR2 YYREEE (reference sequence). Trimming took 4 bases from V and 0 from J, leaving 10 bases between them. This CDR3 spans 14 amino acids. CDR3 amino acids: CASSTRDNQETQYF. The CDR3 nucleotides read TGTGCCAGCAGCACCCGGGACAACCAAGAGACCCAGTACTTC.

This clone was seen a handful of times. The chain combines TRBV7-2 with TRBJ2-5, with 11 bases that match TRBD2. Per the germline V gene, CDR1 is SGHTA and CDR2 is FQGNSA. Germline trimming cut 3 bases from V and 4 bases from J; bases unmatched to any gene: 7. The CDR3 spans 16 residues. CDR3 loop: CASSLTSGAYRETQYF. In DNA, the CDR3 is TGTGCCAGCAGCTTGACTAGCGGGGCATACCGAGAGACCCAGTACTTC.